This T cell receptor beta chain was observed in a study of blood T cell repertoires in COVID-19. Overall study: The United States, Italy and Spain provided the acute and convalescent COVID-19 samples.

Generated by immunoSEQ multiplex PCR, the TCRdb table keeps only in-frame clones and is missing some. The sample includes 50,000 to 75,000 clones, more than 60% of them seen just once. V lost 5 bases and J lost 1, with 9 bases in between. From germline, CDR1 is SEHNR and CDR2 FQNEAQ (reference sequence). There are 14 residues in the CDR3. The TCR was taken from a man in his 60s with acute or convalescent COVID-19. Sequencing was carried out using peripheral blood. V is TRBV7-9 and J is TRBJ1-5, with D maybe TRBD1 (5 bases). The CDR3 loop reads CASSRTSSNQPQHF. CDR3 nucleotides: TGTGCCAGCAGCCGGACATCGAGCAATCAGCCCCAGCATTTT.